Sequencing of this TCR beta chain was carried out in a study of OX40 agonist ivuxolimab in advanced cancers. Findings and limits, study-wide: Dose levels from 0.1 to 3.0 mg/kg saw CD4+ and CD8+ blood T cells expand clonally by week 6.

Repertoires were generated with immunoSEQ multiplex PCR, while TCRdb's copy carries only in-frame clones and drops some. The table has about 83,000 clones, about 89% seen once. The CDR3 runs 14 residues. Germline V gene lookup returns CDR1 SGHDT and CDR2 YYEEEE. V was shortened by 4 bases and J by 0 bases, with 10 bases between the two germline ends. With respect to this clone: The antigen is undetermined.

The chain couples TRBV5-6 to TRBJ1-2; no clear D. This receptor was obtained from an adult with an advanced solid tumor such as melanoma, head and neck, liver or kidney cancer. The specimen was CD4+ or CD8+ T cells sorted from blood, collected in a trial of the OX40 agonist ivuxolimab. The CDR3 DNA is TGTGCCAGCAGCCCTGGCGATTCTAACTATGGCTACACCTTC. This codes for CASSPGDSNYGYTF. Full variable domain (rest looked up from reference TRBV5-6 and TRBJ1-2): DAGVTQSPTHLIKTRGQQVTLRCSPKSGHDTVSWYQQALGQGPQFIFQYYEEEERQRGNFPDRFSGHQFPNYSSELNVNALLLGDSALYLCASSPGDSNYGYTFGSGTRLTVV.